The T cell receptor (beta chain) under discussion was sequenced for a study of shared clonotypes between healthy human individuals. Sequenced by immunoSEQ multiplex PCR; TCRdb stores in-frame clones only, minus some. The repertoire holds over a million clones, over 95% seen once, with approximately 1.1% in the top ten. The sequence was obtained from a young man in good health. Input material: naive CD4+ T cells sorted from blood. Subset meaning: CD45RA+ positively selected.

DNA of the CDR3: TGTGCCAGCAGCCCCGCGGGGTTAGCGGGAGCAAACAATGAGCAGTTCTTC. It encodes CASSPAGLAGANNEQFF. The genes are TRBV7-3 and TRBJ2-1, with TRBD2 matching 9 bases. Germline-derived CDR1 and CDR2 are SGHTA and FQGTGA. The CDR3 length is 17 residues. V gave up 5 bases and J gave up 5 bases; unmatched junction bases: 13.